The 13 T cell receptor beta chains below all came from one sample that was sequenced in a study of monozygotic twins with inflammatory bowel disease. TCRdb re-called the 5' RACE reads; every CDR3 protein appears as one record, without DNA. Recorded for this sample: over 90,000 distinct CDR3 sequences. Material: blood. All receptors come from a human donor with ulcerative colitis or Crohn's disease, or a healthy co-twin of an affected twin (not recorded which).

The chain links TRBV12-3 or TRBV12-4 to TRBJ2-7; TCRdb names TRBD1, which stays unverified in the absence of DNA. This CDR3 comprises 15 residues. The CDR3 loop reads CASSLRGKSSYEQYF.

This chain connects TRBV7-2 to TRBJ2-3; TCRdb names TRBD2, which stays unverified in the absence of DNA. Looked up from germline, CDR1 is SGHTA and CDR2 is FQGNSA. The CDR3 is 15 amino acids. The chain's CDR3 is CASSRTLGGGDTQYF.

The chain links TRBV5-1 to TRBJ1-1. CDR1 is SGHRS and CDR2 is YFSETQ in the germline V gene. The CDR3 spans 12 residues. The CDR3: CASSWDSTEASF.

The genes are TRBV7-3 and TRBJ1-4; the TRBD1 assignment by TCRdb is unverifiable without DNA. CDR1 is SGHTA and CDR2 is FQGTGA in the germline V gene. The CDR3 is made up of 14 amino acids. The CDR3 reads CASRFPGPNEKLFF.

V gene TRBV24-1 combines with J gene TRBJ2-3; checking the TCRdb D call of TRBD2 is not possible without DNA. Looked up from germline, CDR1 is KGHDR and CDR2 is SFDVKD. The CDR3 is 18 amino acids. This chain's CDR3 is CATSEAAPGPTGTDTQYF.

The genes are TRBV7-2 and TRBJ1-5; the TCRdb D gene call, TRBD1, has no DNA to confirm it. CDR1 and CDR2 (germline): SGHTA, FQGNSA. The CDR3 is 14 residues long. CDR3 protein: CASSLPRANQPQHF.

The CDR3 loop reads CASSSIPRGQGSEQYF. The chain uses TRBV12-3 or TRBV12-4 and TRBJ2-7; TCRdb gives TRBD1 as the D gene, but with no DNA this cannot be confirmed. This CDR3 comprises 16 residues.

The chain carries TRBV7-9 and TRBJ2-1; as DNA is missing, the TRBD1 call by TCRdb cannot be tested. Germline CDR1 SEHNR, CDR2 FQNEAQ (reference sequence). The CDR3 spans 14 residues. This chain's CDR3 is CASSSGGIGDEQFF.

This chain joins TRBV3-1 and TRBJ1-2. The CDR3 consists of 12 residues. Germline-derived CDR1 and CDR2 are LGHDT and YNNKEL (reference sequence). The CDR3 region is CASSLSDYGYTF.

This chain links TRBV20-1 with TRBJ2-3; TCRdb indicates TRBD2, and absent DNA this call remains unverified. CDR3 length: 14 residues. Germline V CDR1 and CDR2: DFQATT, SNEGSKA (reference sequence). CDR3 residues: CSAKRGASTDTQYF.

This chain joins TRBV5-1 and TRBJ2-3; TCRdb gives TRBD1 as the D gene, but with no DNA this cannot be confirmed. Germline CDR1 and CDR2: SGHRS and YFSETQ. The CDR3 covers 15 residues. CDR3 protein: CASSLERQGYDTQYF. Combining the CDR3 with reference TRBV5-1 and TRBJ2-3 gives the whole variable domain KAGVTQTPRYLIKTRGQQVTLSCSPISGHRSVSWYQQTPGQGLQFLFEYFSETQRNKGNFPGRFSGRQFSNSRSEMNVSTLELGDSALYLCASSLERQGYDTQYFGPGTRLTVL.

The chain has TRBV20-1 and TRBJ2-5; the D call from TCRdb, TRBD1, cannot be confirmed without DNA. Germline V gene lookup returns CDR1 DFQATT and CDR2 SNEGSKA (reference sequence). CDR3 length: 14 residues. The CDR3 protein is CSARDHRKGETQYF.

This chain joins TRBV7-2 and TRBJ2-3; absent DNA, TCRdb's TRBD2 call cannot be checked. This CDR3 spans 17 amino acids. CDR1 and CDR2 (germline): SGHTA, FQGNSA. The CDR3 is CASSLLGLASGTDTQYF.